These 15 T cell receptor beta chains were all obtained from the same sample, sequenced in a study of blood T cell repertoires in COVID-19. The repertoire was sequenced with immunoSEQ multiplex PCR; TCRdb's copy has only in-frame clones and lacks some. The top ten hold approximately 8% of the sample, which has some 160,000 clones, 80% to 85% seen once. Sequencing used PBMCs or T cells enriched from blood (not recorded which). These receptors were taken from a woman aged 45-65 years who had recovered from COVID-19.

The CDR3 loop reads CASSLTGGFQETQYF. The CDR3 nucleotides are TGTGCCAGCAGCTTGACCGGCGGGTTCCAAGAGACCCAGTACTTC. The rearrangement joins TRBV5-4 to TRBJ2-5; D perhaps matches TRBD2 (5 bases). This CDR3 comprises 15 residues. V gave up 1 base and J gave up 1 base, with 11 bases separating them. Germline values: CDR1 SGHNT, CDR2 YYREEE (reference sequence).

The table lists this clone with a few counts. This chain joins TRBV28 and TRBJ2-4; TRBD1 might be the D (6 bases). The CDR3 extends over 17 amino acids. V lost 8 bases and J lost 5, with 25 bases in between. CDR1 MDHEN and CDR2 SYDVKM come from the germline V gene. This chain's CDR3 is CASRAPQGRTEQNIQYF. CDR3 sequence (DNA): TGTGCCAGCCGGGCCCCTCAGGGGCGGACAGAACAAAACATTCAGTACTTC.

CDR3 DNA: TGTGCCAGCAGCTTGGACAGGGTGGTTCATGGCTACACCTTC. Its translation is CASSLDRVVHGYTF. This rearrangement joins TRBV5-6 to TRBJ1-2; possibly TRBD1 for D (6 bases). Germline V lookup: CDR1 SGHDT, CDR2 YYEEEE. Trimming left V 0 bases short and J 6 bases short, with 12 bases between. The CDR3 is 14 residues long.

The gene calls are TRBV2 and TRBJ2-5; the match to TRBD1 covers 9 bases. V lost 11 bases and J lost 5; bases outside the gene matches: 9. CDR3 length: 13 amino acids. Germline V gene lookup returns CDR1 SNHLY and CDR2 FYNNEI. The DNA of the CDR3 is TGTGCCCTTTACGGGACAGGGATCGAGACCCAGTACTTC. Its protein product is CALYGTGIETQYF.

This clone has a single count. V is TRBV4-1 and J is TRBJ2-4; TRBD1 matches at 7 bases. This CDR3 contains 15 residues. Germline values: CDR1 MGHRA, CDR2 YSYEKL. V was pared by 1 base and J by 7 bases, with 7 bases of the junction left unmatched. CDR3 bases: TGCGCCAGCAGCCAAGCCCCGGGACAGCCCAACATTCAGTACTTC. It encodes CASSQAPGQPNIQYF.

CDR3 sequence (DNA): TGTGCCAGTAGTTTCGGACTAGCGGGAGGATACGAGCAGTACTTC. Translation gives CASSFGLAGGYEQYF. The chain employs TRBV19 and TRBJ2-7; 14 nucleotides line up with TRBD2. This CDR3 has 15 residues. Losses at the gene ends were 5 bases for V and 4 bases for J; bases not matched to a gene: 4. Germline V lookup: CDR1 LNHDA, CDR2 SQIVND (reference sequence).

The sample holds a few counts of this clone. The chain has TRBV28 and TRBJ1-4, with 7 bases matching TRBD1. With 2 bases clipped from V and 4 bases from J, the junction kept 4 bases outside the gene matches. Per the germline V gene, CDR1 is MDHEN and CDR2 is SYDVKM. The CDR3 is made up of 15 amino acids. In nucleotides, the CDR3 is TGTGCCAGCAGTTTAGTCGACAGGGTTAATGAAAAACTGTTTTTT. The encoded protein is CASSLVDRVNEKLFF.

The chain has TRBV5-4 and TRBJ2-5, with D possibly being TRBD2 (5 bases). The germline V and J ends were trimmed by 2 bases and 7 bases, with 15 bases remaining between them. The CDR3 extends over 14 amino acids. Germline V gene sequence: CDR1 SGHNT, CDR2 YYREEE (reference sequence). The CDR3 reads CASSLGIGEVTQYF. The CDR3 region has the DNA TGTGCCAGCAGCTTAGGGATCGGGGAAGTGACCCAGTACTTC.

This rearrangement joins TRBV27 to TRBJ1-6; 9 bases line up with TRBD1. Germline V gene lookup returns CDR1 MNHEY and CDR2 SMNVEV (reference sequence). The V gene end was trimmed by 2 bases and the J gene end by 8 bases; junction bases not matched to a gene: 4. The CDR3 loop spans 15 amino acids. CDR3 amino acids: CASSLMDRGDSPLHF. In DNA, the CDR3 is TGTGCCAGCAGTTTAATGGACAGGGGAGATTCACCCCTCCACTTT.

The chain recombines TRBV27 with TRBJ2-7, with 7 bases fitting TRBD1. There are 15 residues in the CDR3. Looked up from germline, CDR1 is MNHEY and CDR2 is SMNVEV (reference sequence). The V segment lost 5 bases and the J segment 3 bases; nucleotides outside the gene matches: 10. The CDR3 sequence is CASSPGDSFYYEQYF. CDR3 in DNA: TGTGCCAGCAGTCCAGGGGACAGCTTCTACTACGAGCAGTACTTC.

V usage is TRBV5-1 and J usage is TRBJ2-3, with 10 bases fitting TRBD1. The V gene's germline CDR1 is SGHRS and CDR2 YFSETQ. CDR3 length: 16 residues. Trimming at V came to 4 bases and at J to 6 bases, leaving 11 bases not matched to a gene. Here the CDR3 reads CASSARGLTGGDTQYF. The CDR3 bases are TGCGCCAGCAGCGCGCGGGGTTTGACAGGGGGCGATACGCAGTATTTT.

The rearrangement links TRBV28 to TRBJ2-4; D perhaps matches TRBD2 (5 bases). Germline lookup yields CDR1 MDHEN and CDR2 SYDVKM. V lost 4 bases and J lost 0, with 13 bases in between. The CDR3 runs 16 residues. CDR3 in DNA: TGTGCCAGCAGTTCCCCGAGGGTAGTAGCCAAAAACATTCAGTACTTC. This encodes CASSSPRVVAKNIQYF.

This clone was counted a few times. The V gene is TRBV29-1, the J gene TRBJ2-1, with D unresolved. V was clipped by 7 bases and J by 6 bases, with 10 bases between them. CDR1 is SQVTM, CDR2 ANQGSEA, per germline. This CDR3 contains 11 residues. DNA for the CDR3: TGCAGCGGCCAGTCTCTCAATGAGCAGTTCTTC. Amino acid sequence: CSGQSLNEQFF.

The CDR3 DNA reads as TGTGCCAGCAGTTTGAGGCAGCAAGCTTTCTTT. The encoded protein is CASSLRQQAFF. The V call is TRBV12-3 or TRBV12-4, the J call TRBJ1-1; D is unresolved. The CDR3 runs 11 residues. With 3 bases removed from V and 9 bases from J, the gap between germline ends came to 8 bases.

The gene calls are TRBV2 and TRBJ2-1; 10 bases agree with TRBD2. The CDR3 is 14 residues long. J was trimmed by 9 bases and V by 4 bases; bases with no gene match: 6. Germline CDR1 reads SNHLY; CDR2 reads FYNNEI. The CDR3 DNA sequence: TGTGCCAGCAGTGTTCTAGCGGGAGAGGGTGAGCAGTTCTTC. This translates into CASSVLAGEGEQFF.